One sample yielded the 9 T cell receptor beta chains listed below, sequenced in a study of T cell repertoires in cytomegalovirus infection. No antigens are known for them. Each CDR3 protein is one row after TCRdb ran MiXCR on the reads. The profile shows 650,000 to 900,000 distinct CDR3 sequences, 25% to 30% of them singletons. The sample here was cultured CD8+ T cells from PBMCs, taken from culture after CMV antigen stimulation. The receptor source for this set is a human donor in good health (CMV status not recorded). Some clones in this sample may be carry-over from other donors' samples.

In its sample, this clonotype was seen a few times. The chain uses TRBV13 and TRBJ2-7; no definite D call. With 2 bases removed from V and 5 bases from J, the gap between germline ends came to 13 bases. In germline, CDR1 is PRHDT, CDR2 FYEKMQ (reference sequence). The CDR3 extends over 14 amino acids. For the CDR3, the DNA is TGTGCCAGCAGCTTAAAAGGTCTGGGCAACGAGCAGTACTTC. It encodes CASSLKGLGNEQYF.

The chain uses TRBV29-1 and TRBJ2-7, with a possible D match to TRBD1 (5 bases). The CDR3 contains 14 residues. V shed 5 bases and J shed 4 bases, with 18 bases lying between them. CDR1 is SQVTM, CDR2 ANQGSEA, per germline. CDR3 region: CSVILSRVKYEQYF. As DNA, the CDR3 is TGCAGCGTTATTTTAAGCAGGGTCAAATACGAGCAGTACTTC.

This clonotype was observed a handful of times. V usage is TRBV4-1 and J usage is TRBJ2-1, with D perhaps matching TRBD2 (6 bases). CDR1 is MGHRA, CDR2 YSYEKL, per germline. Deletions cut 3 bases from V and 5 bases from J, with 8 bases between. CDR3 size: 13 residues. CDR3 coding DNA: TGCGCCAGCAGCCAGGGACTTCACAATGAGCAGTTCTTC. Residues: CASSQGLHNEQFF.

This clonotype came up a few times. This chain connects TRBV7-2 to TRBJ2-6; D is uncertain. V was pared by 1 base and J by 0 bases, with 10 bases between. The V gene's germline CDR1 is SGHTA and CDR2 FQGNSA. CDR3 length: 17 residues. Written as DNA, the CDR3 is TGTGCCAGCAGCTTAGACCCCCACCTCTCTGGGGCCAACGTCCTGACTTTC. Translated, it gives CASSLDPHLSGANVLTF.

The V and J genes are TRBV2 and TRBJ2-5; D call uncertain. Trimming shortened V by 11 bases and J by 0 bases, and 16 bases separated the two germline ends. The CDR3 is 14 amino acids. CDR1 is SNHLY and CDR2 is FYNNEI in the germline V gene. CDR3 residues: CASLGLVYQETQYF. Written as DNA, the CDR3 is TGTGCCTCCCTAGGGCTAGTGTACCAAGAGACCCAGTACTTC.

The rearrangement joins TRBV27 to TRBJ2-1; 10 bases are shared with TRBD2. Trimming at V came to 3 bases and at J to 10 bases, leaving 6 bases not matched to a gene. The CDR3 consists of 14 residues. The germline V gene has CDR1 MNHEY and CDR2 SMNVEV (reference sequence). The CDR3 nucleotides are TGTGCCAGCAGTTTTCTAGCGGGGGTTAGCGAGCAGTTCTTC. This translates into CASSFLAGVSEQFF.

This clonotype was recorded a few times. The V call is TRBV6-1, the J call TRBJ2-7; 8 bases align to TRBD1. The CDR3 runs 16 residues. Germline assignment: CDR1 MNHNS and CDR2 SASEGT. The junction had 15 bases not matched to a gene; V was cut back by 8 bases and J by 3 bases. The CDR3 is CASVGLAGTGHYEQYF. The DNA of the CDR3 is TGTGCCAGCGTTGGACTCGCCGGGACAGGTCACTACGAGCAGTACTTC.

The table lists this clonotype with a few counts. This chain uses TRBV29-1 with TRBJ2-2; D remains unclear. CDR3 length: 12 amino acids. Germline CDR1 reads SQVTM; CDR2 reads ANQGSEA. V lost 2 bases to trimming and J lost 3 bases, with 4 bases between them. Here the CDR3 reads CSVESYTGELFF. The CDR3 nucleotides read TGCAGCGTTGAAAGTTACACCGGGGAGCTGTTTTTT.

This clonotype was observed a handful of times. V and J are TRBV27 and TRBJ1-6, with TRBD1 matching over 7 bases. The CDR3 spans 16 residues. The V and J ends lost 6 bases and 4 bases, in that order; junction bases with no gene match: 9. The germline CDR1 and CDR2 sequences are MNHEY and SMNVEV (reference sequence). DNA of the CDR3: TGTGCCAGCAGCCCCGCGGAGGGGGCTTATAATTCACCCCTCCACTTT. Protein sequence: CASSPAEGAYNSPLHF.